Following are 28 T cell receptor beta chains from one sample sequenced in a study of long-term antiretroviral therapy in people with HIV. Sequencing relied on immunoSEQ assay v3.0, run at survey level. Produced via immunoSEQ multiplex PCR; TCRdb's table is partial and in-frame only. The table records about 28,000 clones, around 84% of them present only once. Sequencing was performed on unsorted PBMCs, taken 0.8 years after starting antiretroviral therapy. These receptors were collected from a woman aged 30 to 39 with HIV.

The rearrangement joins TRBV7-8 to TRBJ1-1; tentatively, D is TRBD1 (6 bases). Germline CDR1 is SGHVS and CDR2 is FQNEAQ. The CDR3 is 18 amino acids. The germline V and J ends were trimmed by 2 bases and 1 base, with 20 bases remaining between them. The CDR3: CASSLTDRGATANTEAFF. CDR3 bases: TGTGCCAGCAGCTTAACGGATAGGGGGGCGACGGCGAACACTGAAGCTTTCTTT.

For the CDR3, the DNA is TGTGCCAGCAGTTTCGACAGTGAAGCTTTCTTT. Encoded protein: CASSFDSEAFF. The V gene is TRBV6-6, the J gene TRBJ1-1, with a weak D call TRBD1 (5 bases). CDR3 length equals 11 residues. Trimming pared 4 bases from V and 7 bases from J, leaving 7 bases between. Germline values: CDR1 MNHNY, CDR2 SVGAGI (reference sequence).

The sample holds a few counts of this clone. This sequence joins TRBV7-9 and TRBJ1-3, with D maybe TRBD1 (6 bases). The V gene's germline CDR1 is SEHNR and CDR2 FQNEAQ (reference sequence). The CDR3 sequence is 17 residues long. Trimming removed 5 bases at V and 0 bases at J, with 17 bases between. CDR3 nucleotide sequence: TGTGCCAGCAGCACTAGCGACAGGCCATTCTCTGGAAACACCATATATTTT. It yields the protein CASSTSDRPFSGNTIYF.

V and J are TRBV7-9 and TRBJ2-3; D gene unclear. The CDR3 consists of 13 residues. Per the germline V gene, CDR1 is SEHNR and CDR2 is FQNEAQ (reference sequence). Trimming shortened V by 2 bases and J by 4 bases, and 7 bases separated the two germline ends. The CDR3 DNA is TGTGCCAGCAGCTTAACCCCATCAGATACGCAGTATTTT. Translation: CASSLTPSDTQYF.

The chain's CDR3 is CASSAGRAGNYEQYF. The CDR3 DNA reads TGTGCCAGCTCGGCAGGGAGAGCGGGGAACTACGAGCAGTACTTC. This chain uses TRBV2 with TRBJ2-7, with 7 nucleotides matching TRBD2. CDR1 is SNHLY, CDR2 FYNNEI, per germline. The CDR3 covers 15 residues. Trimming cost V 8 bases and J 3 bases; bases outside gene matches: 13.

The rearrangement joins TRBV6-1 to TRBJ1-1; D is possibly TRBD1 (5 bases). CDR3 length: 14 amino acids. Trimming took 5 bases from V and 0 from J, leaving 10 bases between them. Germline V CDR1 and CDR2: MNHNS, SASEGT. CDR3 coding DNA: TGTGCCAGCAGTCCAGGGCGGTTGAACACTGAAGCTTTCTTT. This gives the protein CASSPGRLNTEAFF.

This rearrangement joins TRBV4-1 to TRBJ2-1; weak D call: TRBD2 (5 bases). Trimming cost V 7 bases and J 9 bases, with 16 bases left between them. The germline V gene encodes CDR1 MGHRA and CDR2 YSYEKL. The CDR3 length is 13 residues. The CDR3 DNA sequence: TGCGCCAGCAACTCCTTCAGCGGATCTGAGCAGTTCTTC. Its protein is CASNSFSGSEQFF.

This clone was seen just once. The chain links TRBV10-3 to TRBJ1-1; no reliable D call. From germline, CDR1 is ENHRY and CDR2 SYGVKD. V lost 5 bases, J lost 1 base, and 5 bases lay in between. The CDR3 covers 12 residues. The CDR3 reads CAISSSNTEAFF. The DNA of the CDR3 is TGTGCCATCAGTAGTTCGAACACTGAAGCTTTCTTT.

This sequence joins TRBV11-2 and TRBJ2-2; maybe TRBD1 (5 bases). In germline, CDR1 is SGHAT, CDR2 FQNNGV. The CDR3 runs 13 residues. Trimming stripped 5 bases from V and 5 bases from J, with 9 bases between. CDR3 in amino acids: CASSLRVTGELFF. Here the CDR3 DNA reads TGTGCCAGCAGCCTCAGGGTTACCGGGGAGCTGTTTTTT.

The J gene is TRBJ1-3, the V gene TRBV5-4; a weak D match, TRBD1 (5 bases). Germline values: CDR1 SGHNT, CDR2 YYREEE (reference sequence). The CDR3 runs to 16 residues. With 3 bases removed from V and 1 base from J, the gap between germline ends came to 14 bases. CDR3 DNA sequence: TGTGCCAGCAGCTCCGCCGGGGCTATGTCTGGAAACACCATATATTTT. Translating it yields CASSSAGAMSGNTIYF. Looking up the rest from reference TRBV5-4 and TRBJ1-3 gives the full variable domain: ETGVTQSPTHLIKTRGQQVTLRCSSQSGHNTVSWYQQALGQGPQFIFQYYREEENGRGNFPPRFSGLQFPNYSSELNVNALELDDSALYLCASSSAGAMSGNTIYFGEGSWLTVV.

The V gene is TRBV5-1, the J gene TRBJ2-2; D possibly uses TRBD1 or TRBD2 (6 bases each). This CDR3 comprises 16 residues. CDR1 and CDR2 from the germline V gene are SGHRS and YFSETQ. Trimming left V 1 base short and J 3 bases short, with 13 bases between. CDR3 loop: CASSLRPGADTGELFF. The DNA of the CDR3 is TGCGCCAGCAGCTTGCGTCCGGGGGCGGACACCGGGGAGCTGTTTTTT.

The chain joins TRBV27 to TRBJ2-7; tentative D call: TRBD2 (6 bases). The germline V and J ends were trimmed by 6 bases and 1 base, with 19 bases remaining between them. Germline V CDR1 and CDR2: MNHEY, SMNVEV (reference sequence). This CDR3 comprises 16 residues. The CDR3 DNA is TGTGCCAGCAGGGGGAGGAGGCTTACGGGATCCTACGAGCAGTACTTC. Amino acids: CASRGRRLTGSYEQYF.

This clone was seen a few times. The genes are TRBV4-1 and TRBJ1-4; 8 bases fit TRBD1. CDR3 length: 14 amino acids. Looked up from germline, CDR1 is MGHRA and CDR2 is YSYEKL. Germline trimming cut 4 bases from V and 5 bases from J; bases unmatched to any gene: 3. The CDR3 DNA is TGCGCCAGCAGCCCCCGACAGGGGAATGAAAAACTGTTTTTT. Protein: CASSPRQGNEKLFF.

This clone has only a few counts. The rearrangement uses TRBV19 and TRBJ1-1; a weak D match, TRBD1 (6 bases). CDR3 length equals 17 residues. V shed 6 bases and J shed 1 base, with 21 bases lying between them. Looked up from germline, CDR1 is LNHDA and CDR2 is SQIVND (reference sequence). The CDR3, as DNA: TGTGCCAGTAGGACCGGACTCGGGGGGCACAGGAACACTGAAGCTTTCTTT. Protein: CASRTGLGGHRNTEAFF.

This CDR3 reads CASRVSGVTDTQYF. The CDR3, as DNA: TGTGCCAGCAGGGTTAGCGGGGTCACAGATACGCAGTATTTT. The V and J genes are TRBV6-5 and TRBJ2-3; 8 positions match TRBD2. The trim removed 6 bases at V and 2 bases at J, leaving 4 bases unmatched. Germline-derived CDR1 and CDR2 are MNHEY and SVGAGI. This CDR3 has 14 residues.

This clone was seen only a few times. The rearrangement joins TRBV19 to TRBJ1-6; no clear D gene. The CDR3 consists of 15 residues. Germline assignment: CDR1 LNHDA and CDR2 SQIVND (reference sequence). Trimming took off 5 bases at V and 0 bases at J, with 8 bases between the two ends. The CDR3 spells CASSSESSYNSPLHF. DNA for the CDR3: TGTGCCAGTAGTTCCGAGAGCTCCTATAATTCACCCCTCCACTTT.

The rearrangement links TRBV6-1 to TRBJ1-1; no clear D gene. V shed 7 bases and J shed 7 bases, with 16 bases lying between them. The CDR3 spans 13 residues. Per the germline V gene, CDR1 is MNHNS and CDR2 is SASEGT. Written as DNA, the CDR3 is TGTGCCAGCACCAGAGAGCCCGCCGGTGAAGCTTTCTTT. Encoded protein: CASTREPAGEAFF.

The chain is built from TRBV19 and TRBJ1-4; D is perhaps TRBD1 (6 bases). From germline, CDR1 is LNHDA and CDR2 SQIVND (reference sequence). The CDR3 has 15 amino acids. Trimming cost V 6 bases and J 3 bases, with 14 bases left between them. In DNA, the CDR3 is TGTGCCAGTAGGCCGGGGGCGATGTCTAATGAAAAACTGTTTTTT. Its translation: CASRPGAMSNEKLFF.

The chain is built from TRBV5-4 and TRBJ1-2, with a possible D match to TRBD1 (6 bases). The CDR3 spans 14 residues. Germline-derived CDR1 and CDR2 are SGHNT and YYREEE (reference sequence). V was cut by 3 bases and J by 8 bases, with 17 bases left in between. The CDR3 here is CASSSGQIKEGYTF. In nucleotides, the CDR3 is TGTGCCAGCAGCTCCGGACAGATAAAGGAAGGCTACACCTTC.

The chain links TRBV2 to TRBJ1-2; D not certain. CDR1 SNHLY and CDR2 FYNNEI come from the germline V gene. Trimming cost V 6 bases and J 4 bases, with 12 bases left between them. The CDR3 length is 13 residues. The DNA for the CDR3 is TGTGCCAGCAGCGCAGAGAAGGCCTATGGCTACACCTTC. This encodes CASSAEKAYGYTF. Drawing the rest from reference TRBV2 and TRBJ1-2, the complete variable domain is EPEVTQTPSHQVTQMGQEVILRCVPISNHLYFYWYRQILGQKVEFLVSFYNNEISEKSEIFDDQFSVERPDGSNFTLKIRSTKLEDSAMYFCASSAEKAYGYTFGSGTRLTVV.

The J gene is TRBJ1-5, the V gene TRBV6-1; unclear D gene. The CDR3 totals 14 residues. From germline, CDR1 is MNHNS and CDR2 SASEGT. V dropped 0 bases and J dropped 2 bases, with 5 bases sitting between them. CDR3 sequence reads: CASSEAPGNQPQHF. The CDR3 DNA reads TGTGCCAGCAGTGAAGCGCCAGGCAATCAGCCCCAGCATTTT.

This chain connects TRBV5-1 to TRBJ1-1; D is unclear. Germline-derived CDR1 and CDR2 are SGHRS and YFSETQ. V lost 6 bases and J lost 3, with 15 bases in between. The length of the CDR3 is 14 residues. The CDR3 nucleotides are TGCGCCAGCACCTTATGGTCTGGGGACACTGAAGCTTTCTTT. Protein: CASTLWSGDTEAFF.

J is TRBJ2-3 and V is TRBV5-5; 7 bases match TRBD2. CDR1 and CDR2 from the germline V gene are SGHKS and YYEKEE (reference sequence). J lost 2 bases, V lost 5 bases, and 5 bases had no gene match. This CDR3 spans 14 amino acids. CDR3: CASSWGGTTDTQYF. Here the CDR3 DNA reads TGTGCCAGCAGTTGGGGGGGTACCACAGATACGCAGTATTTT.

This sequence joins TRBV20-1 and TRBJ1-2, with unresolved D. The CDR3 covers 11 residues. CDR1 is DFQATT, CDR2 SNEGSKA, per germline (reference sequence). Trimming removed 4 bases at V and 6 bases at J, with 9 bases between. CDR3 protein: CSAMSRDGYTF. CDR3 nucleotides: TGCAGTGCTATGTCGAGAGATGGCTACACCTTC.

This clone was counted once. This rearrangement joins TRBV30 to TRBJ1-4; the D is unclear. Trimming cost V 1 base and J 8 bases, with 8 bases left between them. There are 12 residues in the CDR3. CDR1 is GTSNPN, CDR2 SVGIG, per germline (reference sequence). CDR3 sequence: CAWSAPGEKLFF. The CDR3 DNA reads TGTGCCTGGAGTGCACCGGGGGAAAAACTGTTTTTT.

The chain combines TRBV6-1 with TRBJ2-1; the match to TRBD2 covers 12 bases. This CDR3 region has 17 residues. V was clipped by 3 bases and J by 5 bases; unmatched bases: 8. Germline loops: CDR1 MNHNS, CDR2 SASEGT. CDR3 residues: CASSDRRGLAGHNEQFF. CDR3 in DNA: TGTGCCAGCAGTGACCGGAGGGGACTAGCGGGCCACAATGAGCAGTTCTTC.

A few counts support this clone. V is TRBV5-1 and J is TRBJ2-3; 7 bases agree with TRBD1. The CDR3 loop spans 14 amino acids. Germline CDR1 SGHRS, CDR2 YFSETQ. After removal of 5 bases from V and 1 base from J, the junction contained 4 bases not matched to a gene. The CDR3 sequence is CASRTGSRTDTQYF. DNA of the CDR3: TGCGCCAGCAGGACAGGGTCCCGCACAGATACGCAGTATTTT.

The chain carries TRBV10-1 and TRBJ2-2; no firm D call. This CDR3 comprises 12 residues. Germline CDR1 reads WNHNN; CDR2 reads SYGVQD (reference sequence). V was clipped by 4 bases and J by 3 bases, with 3 bases between them. The CDR3 spells CASSADTGELFF. The DNA for the CDR3 is TGCGCCAGCAGTGCCGACACCGGGGAGCTGTTTTTT.